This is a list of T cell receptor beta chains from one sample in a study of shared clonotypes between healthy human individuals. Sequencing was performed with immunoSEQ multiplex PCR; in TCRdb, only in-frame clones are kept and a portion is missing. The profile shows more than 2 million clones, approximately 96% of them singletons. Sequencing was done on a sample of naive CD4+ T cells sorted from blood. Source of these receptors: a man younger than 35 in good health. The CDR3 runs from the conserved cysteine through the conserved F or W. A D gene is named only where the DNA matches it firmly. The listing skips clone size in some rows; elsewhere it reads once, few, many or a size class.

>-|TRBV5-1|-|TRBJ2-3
TGCGCCAGCAGCTTCAGGGACCACACAGATACGCAGTATTTT
CASSFRDHTDTQYF
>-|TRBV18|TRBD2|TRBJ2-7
TGTGCCAGCTCACCGACTAGCAGCACCTACGAGCAGTACTTC
CASSPTSSTYEQYF
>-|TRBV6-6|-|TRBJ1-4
TGTGCCAGCAGTTCGAACAGGGATGAAAAACTGTTTTTT
CASSSNRDEKLFF
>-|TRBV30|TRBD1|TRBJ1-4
TGTGCCTGGAGCGGCGGGACAGGGGTTGAAAAACTGTTTTTT
CAWSGGTGVEKLFF
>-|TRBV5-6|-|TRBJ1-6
TGTGCCAGCAGCTTGGCCATAGAGACCACCCCGCATTCACCCCTCCACTTT
CASSLAIETTPHSPLHF
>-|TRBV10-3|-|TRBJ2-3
TGTGCCTCCAGCGAAAACCGGGACGATACGCAGTATTTT
CASSENRDDTQYF
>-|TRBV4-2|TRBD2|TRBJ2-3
TGTGCCAGCAGCCAAGCTAGCGGGGGGGGCACAGATACGCAGTATTTT
CASSQASGGGTDTQYF
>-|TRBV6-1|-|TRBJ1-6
TGTGCCAGCAGTGAAACCTGGCGCCACATCCACTTT
CASSETWRHIHF
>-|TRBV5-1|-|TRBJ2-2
TGCGCCAGCAGCCAAAGCCGCGGCGGGACAGCGAACACCGGGGAGCTGTTTTTT
CASSQSRGGTANTGELFF
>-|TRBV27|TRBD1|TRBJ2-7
TGTGCCAGCAGCCCCCTCCGGGACAGGGCCTACGAGCAGTACTTC
CASSPLRDRAYEQYF
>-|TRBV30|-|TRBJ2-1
TGTGCCTGGGCTGGACTTCACAATGAGCAGTTCTTC
CAWAGLHNEQFF
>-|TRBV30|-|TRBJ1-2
TGTGCCTGGAGGCAAGGGTTAGCTAACTATGGCTACACCTTC
CAWRQGLANYGYTF
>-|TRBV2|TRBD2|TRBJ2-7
TGTGCCAGCATGAGCGGGAGAGGCTCCTACGAGCAGTACTTC
CASMSGRGSYEQYF
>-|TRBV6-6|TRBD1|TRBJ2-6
TGTGCCAGCAGTAAACGACAGGGGACTGGGGCCAACGTCCTGACTTTC
CASSKRQGTGANVLTF
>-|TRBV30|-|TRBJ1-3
TGTGCCTGGAGCCTGGGACACCCCACAAACACCATATATTTT
CAWSLGHPTNTIYF
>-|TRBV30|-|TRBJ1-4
TGTGCCTGGAGTCGGGGGGCGAATGAAAAACTGTTTTTT
CAWSRGANEKLFF
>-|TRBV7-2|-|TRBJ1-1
TGTGCCAGCAGCTTCCGGGACGGAGGGGGCACTGAAGCTTTCTTT
CASSFRDGGGTEAFF
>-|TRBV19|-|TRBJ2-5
TGTGCCAGTAGTTCCTCCTCGACTGGCGAGAAGACCCAGTACTTC
CASSSSSTGEKTQYF
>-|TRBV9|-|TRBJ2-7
TGTGCCAGCAGCCCCGAGCGGGTGACCTACGAGCAGTACTTC
CASSPERVTYEQYF
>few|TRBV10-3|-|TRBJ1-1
TGTGCCATCAGTGATTTAGGGAACACTGAAGCTTTCTTT
CAISDLGNTEAFF
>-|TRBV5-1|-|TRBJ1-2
TGCGCCAGCAGCTTCACGGACGCGGACTATGGCTACACCTTC
CASSFTDADYGYTF
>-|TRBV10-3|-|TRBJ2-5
TGTGCCATCAGTGAGTCGGGATCGAGGGAGACCCAGTACTTC
CAISESGSRETQYF
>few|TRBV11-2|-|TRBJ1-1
TGTGCCAGCAGCCGACCAGAGGATAACACTGAAGCTTTCTTT
CASSRPEDNTEAFF
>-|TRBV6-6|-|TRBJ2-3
TGTGCCAGCAGTTACCTGAGCTCTTCTAGCACAGATACGCAGTATTTT
CASSYLSSSSTDTQYF
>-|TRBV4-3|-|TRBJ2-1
TGCGCCAGCAGCCAGCCCGACCGAGACGCTCCCTACAATGAGCAGTTCTTC
CASSQPDRDAPYNEQFF
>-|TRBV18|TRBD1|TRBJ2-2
TGTGCCAGCTCACCACCGACAGGGGGGAACACCGGGGAGCTGTTTTTT
CASSPPTGGNTGELFF
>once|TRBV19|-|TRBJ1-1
TGTGCCAGTAGTAGCAGGGTGGGCACTGAAGCTTTCTTT
CASSSRVGTEAFF